These T cell receptor beta chains were read from a single sample in a study of T cell changes during pregnancy in multiple sclerosis. The protocol was immunoSEQ multiplex PCR, while the TCRdb copy is restricted to in-frame clones and leaves out a portion. The table shows about 51,000 clones, with approximately 94% occurring only once. The starting material was CD4+ T cells from peripheral blood mononuclear cells, obtained in the second trimester of pregnancy. The origin of the receptors is a female donor with multiple sclerosis, enrolled in a pregnancy study. The CDR3 runs from the conserved cysteine through the conserved F or W. The D gene is left open where the match is weak.

v_gene,d_gene,j_gene,CDR3aa,CDR3nt
TRBV7-2,-,TRBJ2-2,CASSPGGGELFF,TGTGCCAGCAGCCCCGGGGGCGGGGAGCTGTTTTTT
TRBV10-2,-,TRBJ2-7,CASSDRRDTSYEQYF,TGCGCCAGCAGTGATAGGCGTGACACAAGCTACGAGCAGTACTTC
TRBV7-3,-,TRBJ1-2,CASSLGGQNYGYTF,TGTGCCAGCAGCTTAGGAGGTCAAAACTATGGCTACACCTTC
TRBV4-3,TRBD1,TRBJ2-3,CASSRDRGPTDTQYF,TGCGCCAGCAGTCGGGACAGGGGGCCGACAGATACGCAGTATTTT
TRBV7-2,-,TRBJ1-2,CASSLEQANYGYTF,TGTGCCAGCAGCTTAGAGCAGGCGAACTATGGCTACACCTTC
TRBV10-3,TRBD2,TRBJ2-3,CAISVGISGGAGDTQYF,TGTGCCATCAGTGTTGGTATCAGCGGGGGGGCCGGAGATACGCAGTATTTT
TRBV7-6,TRBD1,TRBJ1-4,CASSFYRGLGVEKLFF,TGTGCCAGCAGCTTCTACAGGGGGCTCGGGGTTGAAAAACTGTTTTTT
TRBV5-6,-,TRBJ1-2,CASTTGPRSYGYTF,TGTGCCAGCACCACAGGGCCTCGTTCCTATGGCTACACCTTC
TRBV30,TRBD1,TRBJ1-2,CAWSDGTGILHYGYTF,TGTGCCTGGAGCGACGGGACAGGCATCCTGCACTATGGCTACACCTTC
TRBV7-3,TRBD1,TRBJ2-7,CASSPYRGSYEQYF,TGTGCCAGCAGCCCCTACAGGGGGTCCTACGAGCAGTACTTC
TRBV27,-,TRBJ2-4,CASSLAPGLKNIQYF,TGTGCCAGCAGTTTGGCCCCGGGACTCAAAAACATTCAGTACTTC
TRBV2,TRBD1,TRBJ1-3,CASSWDSPSAGNTIYF,TGTGCCAGCAGCTGGGACAGCCCGTCAGCAGGAAACACCATATATTTT
TRBV2,-,TRBJ1-5,CASSQGHSNQPQHF,TGTGCCAGCAGTCAGGGTCATAGCAATCAGCCCCAGCATTTT
TRBV18,-,TRBJ1-1,CASSGGEAEAFF,TGTGCCAGCTCAGGGGGGGAAGCTGAAGCTTTCTTT
TRBV4-2,TRBD1,TRBJ2-5,CASSQDGQVRETQYF,TGTGCCAGCAGCCAGGATGGACAGGTCAGGGAGACCCAGTACTTC
TRBV9,-,TRBJ1-4,CASSAPGGVEKLFF,TGTGCCAGCAGCGCTCCGGGGGGCGTAGAAAAACTGTTTTTT
TRBV6-5,TRBD1,TRBJ1-2,CASRGGLGVYGYTF,TGTGCCAGCAGAGGGGGCTTGGGCGTCTATGGCTACACCTTC
TRBV7-6,-,TRBJ2-7,CASSLGRVTGDPEQYF,TGTGCCAGCAGCTTAGGGCGGGTTACGGGCGATCCCGAGCAGTACTTC
TRBV7-2,-,TRBJ2-4,CASSLVFNLAKNIQYF,TGTGCCAGCAGCTTAGTCTTTAATTTAGCCAAAAACATTCAGTACTTC
TRBV19,-,TRBJ1-4,CASTPTLLGATNEKLFF,TGTGCCAGTACCCCCACCCTTTTGGGGGCGACTAATGAAAAACTGTTTTTT
TRBV19,-,TRBJ2-5,CASSNLRETQYF,TGTGCCAGTAGTAATCTCAGAGAGACCCAGTACTTC
TRBV7-2,-,TRBJ1-5,CASSLQENQPQHF,TGTGCCAGCAGCTTGCAGGAAAATCAGCCCCAGCATTTT
TRBV4-3,-,TRBJ2-3,CASSQDLGQGTQYF,TGCGCCAGCAGCCAAGATTTGGGGCAGGGTACGCAGTATTTT